This TCR beta chain was observed in a study of CXCR3-negative and CXCR3-positive naive CD8 T cells. Overall study: Roughly 1.5 +/- 0.3 million TRB reads came from each library, giving about 135 million in total. The study, taken as a whole, reports: Cryopreserved cells partially lost CXCR3 expression, and fresh PBMCs were used in most assays. Memory CD8+ T cell repertoires were far less diverse than both naive subsets.

As for this clonotype: The antigen is not known.

Looked up from germline, CDR1 is LNHDA and CDR2 is SQIVND (reference sequence). There are 13 residues in the CDR3. UMI-labeled TRB cDNA libraries were prepared by 5' RACE. TCRdb reprocessed the 5' RACE reads and reports one entry per CDR3 protein, with no DNA. This sample's table reports about 41,000 distinct CDR3 sequences. The chain joins TRBV19 to TRBJ2-1; TCRdb's D gene call, TRBD2, goes unchecked for lack of DNA. Input material: memory CD8+ T cells from blood. The clonotype originates from a human donor in good health. Some clones in this sample may be carry-over from other donors' samples. The chain's CDR3 is CASRISGVSEQFF.